A single sample is the source of the 4 T cell receptor beta chains below, sequenced in a study of cytomegalovirus exposure and HLA in healthy donors. PCR amplification relied on 60 Vbeta primers (plus 13 Jbeta primers). Method: immunoSEQ multiplex PCR; TCRdb's copy keeps in-frame clones and lacks some. Among about 200,000 clones, 70% to 85% were seen once, and the ten largest hold about 0.094%. The sequencing input was PBMCs. The receptors were sampled from a boy aged 2 to 10 in good health and CMV-seronegative.

The chain joins TRBV5-8 to TRBJ1-2; D perhaps matches TRBD1 (6 bases). V shed 3 bases and J shed 4 bases, with 16 bases lying between them. This CDR3 region has 15 residues. CDR1 is SGHTS, CDR2 YDEGEE, per germline. The CDR3 here is CASSSETGDLYGYTF. In DNA, the CDR3 is TGTGCCAGCAGCTCTGAGACAGGCGATCTCTATGGCTACACCTTC.

This clone occurred once. V and J are TRBV9 and TRBJ2-2, with unresolved D. CDR3 length: 12 amino acids. Trimming left V 0 bases short and J 7 bases short, with 4 bases between. Germline lookup yields CDR1 SGDLS and CDR2 YYNGEE. This chain's CDR3 is CASSVAVGELFF. CDR3 nucleotides: TGTGCCAGCAGCGTAGCCGTCGGGGAGCTGTTTTTT. Filled out from reference TRBV9 and TRBJ2-2, the complete variable domain reads DSGVTQTPKHLITATGQRVTLRCSPRSGDLSVYWYQQSLDQGLQFLIQYYNGEERAKGNILERFSAQQFPDLHSELNLSSLELGDSALYFCASSVAVGELFFGEGSRLTVL.

This chain uses TRBV9 with TRBJ2-3, with D possibly matching TRBD2 (5 bases). The germline V and J ends were trimmed by 4 bases and 0 bases, with 12 bases remaining between them. The length of the CDR3 is 15 residues. The germline V gene encodes CDR1 SGDLS and CDR2 YYNGEE. Here the CDR3 reads CASSPRGYSTDTQYF. The DNA for the CDR3 is TGTGCCAGCAGCCCCCGCGGGTATAGCACAGATACGCAGTATTTT.

The chain uses TRBV19 and TRBJ1-2; TRBD1 agrees at 11 bases. V gave up 6 bases and J gave up 5 bases; unmatched junction bases: 5. CDR3 size: 14 residues. CDR1 LNHDA and CDR2 SQIVND come from the germline V gene (reference sequence). As DNA, the CDR3 is TGTGCCAGTAGGGGACAGGGGGAGAGGTATGGCTACACCTTC. The encoded protein is CASRGQGERYGYTF.